This T cell receptor (beta chain) came from a study of T cell changes during pregnancy in multiple sclerosis. Germline CDR1 and CDR2: ENHRY and SYGVKD. The germline V and J ends were trimmed by 2 bases and 7 bases, with 8 bases remaining between them. CDR3 length: 12 amino acids. Measured with immunoSEQ multiplex PCR; TCRdb has only the in-frame clones, and not every one. The sample lists roughly 75,000 clones, approximately 92% occurring once. The gene calls are TRBV10-3 and TRBJ1-2; maybe TRBD1 (6 bases). The origin of this receptor is a female donor in good health, enrolled as a control in a pregnancy study. The sample in question was peripheral blood, obtained in the third trimester of pregnancy. The CDR3 DNA is TGTGCCATCAGTGAGCAGACAGGTGGCTACACCTTC. Its translation is CAISEQTGGYTF.